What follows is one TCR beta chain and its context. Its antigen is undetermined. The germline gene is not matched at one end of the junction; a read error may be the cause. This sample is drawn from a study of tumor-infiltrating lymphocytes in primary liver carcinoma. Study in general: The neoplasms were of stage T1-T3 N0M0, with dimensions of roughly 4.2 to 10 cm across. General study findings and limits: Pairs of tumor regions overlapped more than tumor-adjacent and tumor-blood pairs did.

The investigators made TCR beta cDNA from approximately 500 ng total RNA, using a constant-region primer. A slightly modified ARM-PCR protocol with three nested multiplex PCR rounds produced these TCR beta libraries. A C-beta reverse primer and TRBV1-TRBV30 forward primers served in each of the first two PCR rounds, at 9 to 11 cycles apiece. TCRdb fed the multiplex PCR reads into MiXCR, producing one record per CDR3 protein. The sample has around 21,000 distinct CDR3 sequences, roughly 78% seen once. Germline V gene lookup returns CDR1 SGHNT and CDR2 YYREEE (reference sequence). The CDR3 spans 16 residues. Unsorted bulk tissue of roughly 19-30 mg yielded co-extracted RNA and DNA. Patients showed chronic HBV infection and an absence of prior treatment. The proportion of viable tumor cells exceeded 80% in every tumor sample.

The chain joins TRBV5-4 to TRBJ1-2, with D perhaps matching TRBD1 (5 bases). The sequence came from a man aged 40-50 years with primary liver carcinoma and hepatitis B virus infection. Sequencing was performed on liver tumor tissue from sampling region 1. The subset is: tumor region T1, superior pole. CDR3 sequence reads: CASSGGPGLKNYGYTF. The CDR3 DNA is TGTGCCAGCAGCGGCGGACCAGGGTTAAAGAACTATGGGTACACCTTC.